This T cell receptor (beta chain) emerged from a study of beta chain features in type 1 diabetes. CDR1 SGHVS and CDR2 FNYEAQ come from the germline V gene. The V gene end was trimmed by 5 bases and the J gene end by 4 bases; junction bases not matched to a gene: 4. The CDR3 runs 16 residues. Study-level points and caveats: Shorter templates might be favored by PCR, and equally so in patients and in controls. Fewer insertions but more deletions were seen at VDJ junctions in type 1 diabetes patients.

This clone occurred a few times. Antigen unknown. As every portion of the isolated RNA was reverse transcribed, the sequencing read expressed TCRB transcripts. Produced via immunoSEQ multiplex PCR; TCRdb's table is partial and in-frame only. The repertoire includes 900,000 or so clones, under 20% of them detected once, and roughly 0.025% sits in the top ten. The chain couples TRBV7-6 to TRBJ2-3; 15 bases fit TRBD2. Sequences were obtained from naive CD4+ T cells from blood. This clonotype originated in a woman between 18 and 29 years old in good health. The CDR3 region is CASSGTSGRWADTQYF. CDR3 bases: TGTGCCAGCAGCGGGACTAGCGGGAGGTGGGCAGATACGCAGTATTTT.